The T cell receptor beta chain described here comes from a study of cytomegalovirus exposure and HLA in healthy donors (dated by TCRdb to 2015 to 2018). In terms of the full investigation: According to an earlier analysis of 550 to 700 of the donors, about 179 million T cells yielded 90 million to 140 million unique TCR beta sequences and about 300 Gb of sequence data. About 280 gigabases of sequencing data and 70 million to 100 million unique TCR sequences made up an early release that covered about 640 HLA-typed donors. Of the approximately 400 genotyped donors, 81% fell in the genetic ancestry cluster associated with self-reported Caucasian donors. The study was designed to test whether signatures of past pathogen exposure could be identified by cataloging public T cell receptors. The T cell repertoires of some 670 subjects were profiled by immunosequencing and related to cytomegalovirus serostatus. In addition to the first cohort of 650 to 800 subjects, a separate validation cohort of approximately 130 different subjects was used. The study combined high-throughput TCR immunosequencing, statistical association of individual TCRs with disease status, and machine learning to predict cytomegalovirus infection status. In a later analysis, previously published TCR beta repertoires from about 670 donors were re-analyzed and high-resolution HLA genotyping was added so that TCR occurrence patterns could be studied. Rather than using new phenotypic data, the later analysis identified candidate immune exposures from TCR beta sequences and from how often those sequences occurred across donors. To decide whether each TCR beta V gene segment behaved as functional or pseudogenic, an earlier analysis of over 500 of the donors relied on high-throughput TCR beta sequencing. Donor age, sex, ethnicity and CMV serostatus were collected together with the repertoire data. A later genetic analysis took genome-wide SNP genotypes for about three fifths of the roughly 670 donors and used that subset as a discovery cohort. Every repertoire in the discovery cohort had been generated on one and the same sequencing platform. Class I and class II HLA loci were covered by the typing at four-digit resolution. The number of donors typed differed by locus, with roughly 629-640 for A, B, C, DRB1 and DQB1, around 500 for DQA1, 600 to 610 for DPA1, and under 490 for DPB1. Four to six DR-DQ haplotypes were handled as single units for association and clustering, since linkage in the cohort was strong. Across 300 to 500 genotyped donors of the cohort, an average of roughly 230,000 unique TCR beta nucleotide sequences per donor were sequenced, and roughly 20% of those sequences were non-productive. Broader findings and caveats from the paper: CMV serostatus was the only immune exposure information available for the cohort. Because counts were too low, fewer than 20 rarely observed V segments, including chromosome 9 orphons, were excluded from the earlier analysis of around 640 of the donors. Most TCR sequences were observed very rarely across donors, whereas some public TCRs were present in many individuals. Linkage disequilibrium might explain the correlated functional status among segregating V segments, but an unknown experimental factor could not be ruled out. Because some donors lacked HLA typing at each locus, the association tests relied only on the typed subset. Broadly in line with IMGT annotations, most TCR beta V segments showed up in productive rearrangements about 87% or about 30% of the time in an earlier analysis of approximately 640 of the donors. V-gene and J-gene trimming of TCR beta chains was associated with a missense DCLRE1C variant in a later genetic analysis, and the association was replicated in an independent cohort. The authors suggested that the approach could potentially be generalized to other disease states and immunological phenotypes. Because the 87-base-pair reads could not distinguish some IMGT-functional V segments, including TRBV6-2 and TRBV6-3, those segments were excluded. When HLA alleles, especially DR and DQ, strongly co-occurred, TCR associations were difficult to assign to individual alleles. In a later analysis, most CMV-associated TCR beta chains were found to appear HLA-restricted, with HLA associations seemingly driven largely by CMV exposure. According to a later genetic analysis, donors in an Asian-associated ancestry cluster had fewer N-insertions in productive TCRs than the approximately 610-donor mean. According to a later analysis, parvovirus B19, influenza, CMV and Epstein-Barr virus appeared linked to several top co-occurrence clusters. A total of 164 TCR beta chains were listed by the study as associated with cytomegalovirus. Roughly uniform sequencing depth across donors was assumed in presence/absence analyses, although this assumption may not hold. The cohort was sequenced for TCR beta chains only, and without alpha or paired-chain data the features that could be detected were limited. According to a later analysis, TCR association rates differed among HLA loci, with DRB1 alleles showing the most associated TCRs and HLA-C alleles showing the fewest. A cluster of highly shared sequence variants was judged likely to be a technical artifact of the sequencing pipeline. A further reported finding was that TCR beta sequences accurately predicted the HLA-A and HLA-B alleles for most subjects in the first cohort. In vitro tests confirmed that three of the cytomegalovirus-associated TCR beta chains recognize cytomegalovirus antigens. In a later analysis, HLA-associated TCR beta chains were found to be more clonally expanded and to have lower generation probabilities than equally common non-associated chains. Specific HLA alleles were associated with 16,951 TCR beta sequences at a false discovery rate of 0.05 in a later analysis. The classifier was reported to diagnose cytomegalovirus status with high specificity and sensitivity in both the original and validation cohorts.

The library was generated by the immunoSEQ multiplex PCR assay. The multiplex PCR relied on a mix of 60 forward primers for TCR Vbeta segments and 13 reverse primers for TCR Jbeta segments. A multiplex PCR assay on genomic DNA amplified the CDR3 region of rearranged TCR beta genes. Amplified TCR beta libraries were sequenced as 87-base-pair reads on the Illumina HiSeq System. The original methods were these. In a later analysis, 77 million or so unique TCR beta chains were counted across the 650 to 750 repertoires, and around 11 million of these chains were shared by at least two donors. A nearest-neighbor algorithm error-corrected the raw reads and collapsed the reads into unique sequences, merging closely related sequences to remove PCR and sequencing errors. To assign V, D and J gene segments, CDR3 sequences were aligned to IMGT reference sequences. Each retained sequence needed at least a six-nucleotide match to both a V gene segment and a J gene segment. Rearrangements were classified as productive when the CDR3 lacked stop codons and remained in frame with V and J, and all other rearrangements were classified as non-productive. Following IMGT convention, CDR3 was defined as the stretch from the second conserved V-encoded cysteine up to the conserved J-encoded phenylalanine. The earlier analysis of fewer than 700 of the donors excluded sequences that lacked an unambiguous match to a single V gene segment. In an earlier analysis of 587 of the donors, V segments were called functional above 56.7% productive rearrangements and were called segregating when the between-donor standard deviation exceeded 5%. A statistical classification framework was built to diagnose cytomegalovirus status from the catalog of TCR beta chain sequences. A later analysis assigned V and J genes by comparing TCR nucleotide sequences with IMGT/GENE-DB human TR gene sequences. In a later analysis, CDR3 sequences and most-parsimonious VDJ recombination scenarios were assigned using the TCRdist pipeline. In a later analysis, every TCR beta chain was defined by the combination of its CDR3 amino acid sequence and its V-gene family, and reads without a unique V-gene family were dropped. In a later analysis, several hundred highly shared, low-generation-probability nucleotide sequences were removed to address suspected cross-contamination and a sequencing artifact. For each public chain, a later analysis derived a clonal expansion index from normalized ranks of inferred template counts within each repertoire. A later analysis computed generation probabilities with a VDJ recombination model fitted to out-of-frame rearrangements, and checked the results against IGoR. A later analysis scored TCR-TCR, TCR-HLA and TCR-CMV co-occurrence with hypergeometric tests, applying a repertoire-size bias correction to TCR pairs. False discovery rates were estimated in a later analysis by permuting HLA or CMV assignments 20 times. A later analysis grouped co-occurring TCRs with DBSCAN, adding TCRdist sequence similarity when clustering within HLA-allele-positive subsets. Repertoires with fewer than 30,000 or more than 120,000 public chains, plus five repertoires with anomalous nucleotide sharing, were excluded from co-occurrence clustering. TCRdb's version of the immuneACCESS table is confined to in-frame rearrangements and falls short of the full clone set. An unresolved V gene accounts for under half of the shortfall where checked; the remainder is of unknown origin. The D gene and trimming were derived from the DNA, and the V and J assignments and clone size from that table. Here the sample has around 150,000 clones; around 65% occur a single time. Around 1.8% of the sample is taken by the ten largest.

The cohort comprised 666 healthy bone marrow donors. All cohort members were sampled while nominally healthy, although unrecorded immune exposures were likely present. The donor was CMV seronegative and was included in the group of hundreds of seronegative cohort members. Every donor gave a peripheral blood sample, and the peripheral blood mononuclear cells from that sample were used for TCR beta sequencing. The Qiagen DNeasy Blood Extraction Kit was used to extract genomic DNA from the blood cell samples. The CDR3 runs 16 residues from the cysteine to the phenylalanine. Only the CDR3 DNA is retained, 48 bases long and in frame from the first base. Taken from the germline V gene, the CDR1 and CDR2 loops are SGHRS and YFSETQ. Ends trimmed: V by 0 bases, J by 4 bases; bases unmatched to a gene: 6. About this clone itself: What this receptor recognizes is not known. Qualities for individual bases were not recorded, and no much larger clone is one base off.

This clonotype was obtained from a male donor in good health and CMV-seronegative. Sequencing was done on a sample of PBMCs. The sequence is built from TRBV5-1 and TRBJ1-2; the central 10 bases match TRBD1. The CDR3 protein sequence reads: CASSLEGGQGSYGYTF. Read as DNA, the sequence is TGCGCCAGCAGCTTGGAGGGGGGACAGGGGAGCTATGGCTACACCTTC.